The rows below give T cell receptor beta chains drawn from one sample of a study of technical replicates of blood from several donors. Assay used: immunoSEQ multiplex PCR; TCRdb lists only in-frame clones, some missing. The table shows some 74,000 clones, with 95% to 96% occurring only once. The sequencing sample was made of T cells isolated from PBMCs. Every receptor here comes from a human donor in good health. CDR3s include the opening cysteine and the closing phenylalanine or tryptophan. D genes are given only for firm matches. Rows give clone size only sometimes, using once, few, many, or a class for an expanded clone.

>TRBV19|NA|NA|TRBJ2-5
CASSIPGDRRLKETQYF
TGTGCCAGTAGTATTCCGGGTGACCGTAGACTAAAAGAGACCCAGTACTTC
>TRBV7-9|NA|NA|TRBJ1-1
CASSPVDTNTEAFF
TGTGCCAGCAGCCCAGTCGACACCAACACTGAAGCTTTCTTT
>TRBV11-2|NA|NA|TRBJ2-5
CASSLVTGGYYF
TGTGCCAGCAGCTTAGTGACGGGCGGGTATTACTTC
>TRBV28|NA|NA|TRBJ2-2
CASSPPYLRDTGELFF
TGTGCCAGCAGTCCCCCCTATCTCAGGGACACCGGGGAGCTGTTTTTT
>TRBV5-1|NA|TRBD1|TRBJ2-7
CASSSGQGTHEQYF
TGCGCCAGCAGCTCTGGACAGGGGACCCACGAGCAGTACTTC
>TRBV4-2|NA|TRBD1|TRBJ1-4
CASSQDYGAGGDEKLFF
TGTGCCAGCAGCCAAGATTATGGGGCAGGGGGCGATGAAAAACTGTTTTTT
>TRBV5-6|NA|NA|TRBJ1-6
CASRVRQDNSPLHF
TGTGCCAGCAGGGTAAGACAGGATAATTCACCCCTCCACTTT
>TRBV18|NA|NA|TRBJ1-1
CASSPSPADSSEAFF
TGTGCCAGCTCACCATCCCCCGCGGACAGTTCCGAAGCTTTCTTT
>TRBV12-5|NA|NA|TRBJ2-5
CASGFSETQYF
TGTGCTAGTGGTTTCTCAGAGACCCAGTACTTC
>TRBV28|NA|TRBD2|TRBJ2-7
CASSFMTSGSYEQYF
TGTGCCAGCAGTTTCATGACTAGCGGGTCCTACGAGCAGTACTTC
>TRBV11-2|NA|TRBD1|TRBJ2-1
CASSPVPRGPPLYNEQFF
TGTGCCAGCAGCCCCGTTCCCAGGGGGCCTCCACTCTACAATGAGCAGTTCTTC
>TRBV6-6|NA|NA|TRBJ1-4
CASSYMGGPNEKLFF
TGTGCCAGCAGTTACATGGGCGGGCCTAATGAAAAACTGTTTTTT
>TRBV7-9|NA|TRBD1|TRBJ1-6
CASSSPGTGDSPLHF
TGTGCCAGCAGCTCCCCCGGGACAGGGGACTCACCCCTCCACTTT
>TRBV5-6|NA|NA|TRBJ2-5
CASSWSAVKRETQYF
TGTGCCAGCAGCTGGTCAGCGGTAAAAAGGGAGACCCAGTACTTC
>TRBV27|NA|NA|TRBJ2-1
CASSSYSYNEQFF
TGTGCCAGCAGTAGTTACAGCTACAATGAGCAGTTCTTC
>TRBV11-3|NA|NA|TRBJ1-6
CASSYGGSSPLHF
TGTGCCAGCAGCTACGGGGGTAGTTCACCCCTCCACTTT
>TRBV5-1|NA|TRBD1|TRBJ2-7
CATHLGQVEYF
TGCGCCACCCATCTCGGACAGGTTGAGTACTTC
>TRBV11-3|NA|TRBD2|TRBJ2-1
CASSLGSGRGDEQFF
TGTGCCAGCAGCTTAGGAAGCGGGAGAGGCGATGAGCAGTTCTTC
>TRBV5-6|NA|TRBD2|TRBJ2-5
CASSLVVAGTQETQYF
TGTGCCAGCAGCTTGGTTGTAGCGGGGACGCAAGAGACCCAGTACTTC
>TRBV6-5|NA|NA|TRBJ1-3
CASSYLTGDSGNTIYF
TGTGCCAGCAGTTATCTCACAGGAGACTCTGGAAACACCATATATTTT
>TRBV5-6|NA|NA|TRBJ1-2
CASSQGFGYTF
TGTGCCAGCAGCCAGGGTTTCGGCTACACCTTC
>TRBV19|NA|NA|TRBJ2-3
CASQGMGTDTQYF
TGTGCCAGCCAGGGTATGGGCACAGATACGCAGTATTTT
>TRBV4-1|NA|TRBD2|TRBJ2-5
CASSPSGGGGETQYF
TGCGCCAGCAGCCCCAGCGGGGGAGGAGGAGAGACCCAGTACTTC
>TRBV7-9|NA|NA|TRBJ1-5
CASSLKGRQPQHF
TGTGCCAGCAGCTTAAAAGGGAGGCAGCCCCAGCATTTT
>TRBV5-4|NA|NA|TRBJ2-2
CASSLGQLNTGELFF
TGTGCCAGCAGCTTGGGACAATTGAACACCGGGGAGCTGTTTTTT
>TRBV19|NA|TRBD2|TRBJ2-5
CASSIEGGRAQETQYF
TGTGCCAGTAGTATAGAAGGCGGGAGAGCGCAAGAGACCCAGTACTTC
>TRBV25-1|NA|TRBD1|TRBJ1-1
CASSGPPRQGEFTEAFF
TGTGCCAGCAGCGGGCCTCCTAGACAGGGGGAGTTCACTGAAGCTTTCTTT
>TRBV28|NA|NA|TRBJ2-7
CASSSGYSTYEQYF
TGTGCCAGCAGCTCGGGGTACAGCACCTACGAGCAGTACTTC
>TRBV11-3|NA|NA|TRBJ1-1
CASSFAENTEAFF
TGTGCCAGCAGCTTCGCGGAGAACACTGAAGCTTTCTTT
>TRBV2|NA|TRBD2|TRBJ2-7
CASSETGRDYEQYF
TGTGCCAGCAGTGAAACCGGGAGGGACTACGAGCAGTACTTC
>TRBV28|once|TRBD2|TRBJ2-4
CASSPGLAGAKNIQYF
TGTGCCAGCAGCCCAGGACTAGCGGGAGCCAAAAACATTCAGTACTTC
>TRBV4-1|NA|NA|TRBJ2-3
CASSQGRGKQTDTQYF
TGCGCCAGCAGCCAAGGTAGGGGAAAGCAGACAGATACGCAGTATTTT
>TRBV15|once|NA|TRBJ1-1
CATSSATGWNTEAFF
TGTGCCACCAGCAGTGCTACCGGTTGGAACACTGAAGCTTTCTTT
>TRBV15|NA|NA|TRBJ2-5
CATLRSRDQETQYF
TGTGCCACCTTGAGATCCAGGGACCAAGAGACCCAGTACTTC
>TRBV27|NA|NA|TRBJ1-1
CASRGAYTEAFF
TGTGCCAGCAGAGGGGCTTATACTGAAGCTTTCTTT
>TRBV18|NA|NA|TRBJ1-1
CASSLYRQTMNTEAFF
TGTGCCAGCTCACTCTACCGACAGACCATGAACACTGAAGCTTTCTTT
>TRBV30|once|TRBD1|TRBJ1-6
CAWRGQGTSPLHF
TGTGCCTGGAGGGGACAGGGGACTTCACCCCTCCACTTT
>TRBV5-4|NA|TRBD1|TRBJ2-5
CASSPVDRGETQYF
TGTGCCAGCAGCCCAGTGGACAGGGGAGAGACCCAGTACTTC
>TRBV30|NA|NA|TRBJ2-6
CAWSGLRTSSGANVLTF
TGTGCCTGGAGTGGGTTACGAACAAGCTCTGGGGCCAACGTCCTGACTTTC
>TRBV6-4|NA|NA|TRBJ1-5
CASSVSERLNQPQHF
TGTGCCAGCAGTGTGTCAGAGCGCCTCAATCAGCCCCAGCATTTT
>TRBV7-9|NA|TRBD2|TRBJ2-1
CASSLVASGPYNEQFF
TGTGCCAGCAGCTTAGTGGCTAGCGGCCCCTACAATGAGCAGTTCTTC
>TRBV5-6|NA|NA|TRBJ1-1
CASSLYRVSGDTEAFF
TGTGCCAGCAGCTTGTATCGCGTTTCGGGGGACACTGAAGCTTTCTTT
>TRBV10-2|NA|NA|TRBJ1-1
CASRQGDTEAFF
TGCGCCAGCAGACAGGGAGACACTGAAGCTTTCTTT
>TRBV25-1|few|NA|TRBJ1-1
CASSPQANTEAFF
TGTGCCAGCAGTCCACAGGCGAACACTGAAGCTTTCTTT
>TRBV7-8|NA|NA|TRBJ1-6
CASSSQSSYNSPLHF
TGTGCCAGCAGCTCACAGAGCTCCTATAATTCACCCCTCCACTTT
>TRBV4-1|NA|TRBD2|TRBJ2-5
CASSQDRQGRGVRETQYF
TGCGCCAGCAGCCAAGATCGGCAAGGGCGGGGGGTGAGAGAGACCCAGTACTTC
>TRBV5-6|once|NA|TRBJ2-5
CASSAYQGPHQETQYF
TGTGCCAGCAGCGCGTATCAGGGCCCTCACCAAGAGACCCAGTACTTC
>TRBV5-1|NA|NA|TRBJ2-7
CASSFFTRTLPFYEQYF
TGCGCCAGCAGCTTTTTTACCCGTACTCTACCATTTTACGAGCAGTACTTC
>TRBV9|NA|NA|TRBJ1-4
CASSARAGAGNEKLFF
TGTGCCAGCAGCGCCCGGGCGGGGGCAGGTAATGAAAAACTGTTTTTT
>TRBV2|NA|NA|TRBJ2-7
CASSPQEYEQYF
TGTGCCAGCAGTCCACAGGAGTACGAGCAGTACTTC
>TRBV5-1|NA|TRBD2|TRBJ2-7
CASSEASGNFWQYF
TGCGCCAGCAGCGAGGCTAGCGGGAATTTTTGGCAGTACTTC
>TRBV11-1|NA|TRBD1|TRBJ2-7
CASSSPSGTGNYEQYF
TGTGCCAGCAGCTCCCCCTCCGGGACAGGGAACTACGAGCAGTACTTC
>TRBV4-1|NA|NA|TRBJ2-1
CASSRDHRDSFYNEQFF
TGCGCCAGCAGCCGGGACCACCGGGACTCCTTCTACAATGAGCAGTTCTTC
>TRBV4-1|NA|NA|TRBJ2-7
CASSPRGQTLTEQYF
TGCGCCAGCAGCCCCCGTGGACAGACCCTAACCGAGCAGTACTTC
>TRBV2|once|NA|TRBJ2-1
CAHADGSSQWGEQFF
TGTGCCCACGCCGATGGGAGCAGCCAGTGGGGTGAGCAGTTCTTC
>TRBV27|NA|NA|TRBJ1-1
CASSSPQIRGSAFF
TGTGCCAGCAGTTCCCCCCAGATCAGGGGATCGGCTTTCTTT
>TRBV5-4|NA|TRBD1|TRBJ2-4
CASLDRDKNIQYF
TGTGCCAGCCTCGACAGGGACAAAAACATTCAGTACTTC